This T cell receptor beta chain appears in the sequencing data of a study of T cells after yellow fever vaccination. TCRdb ran MiXCR on the 5' RACE reads and lists one entry per CDR3 protein. This table has under 350,000 distinct CDR3 sequences, roughly 4.3% appearing once. This clonotype was seen more than once but under ten times. CDR1 LNHNV and CDR2 YYDKDF come from the germline V gene (reference sequence). Trimming left V 2 bases short and J 1 base short, with 13 bases between. CDR3 size: 16 residues. This chain links TRBV15 with TRBJ2-3; D not resolved. This TCR was sampled from a man between 18 and 29 years old who received the YFV17D yellow fever vaccine. Sequences were derived from PBMCs, sampled 5 days after the yellow fever booster vaccination. CDR3 region: CATSRKRSRGTDTQYF. In DNA, the CDR3 is TGTGCCACCAGCAGAAAGAGGAGCCGGGGCACAGATACGCAGTATTTT.